One sample yielded the 29 T cell receptor beta chains listed below, sequenced in a study of shared clonotypes between healthy human individuals. TCRdb's copy holds only in-frame clones and misses some; the assay was immunoSEQ multiplex PCR. Among over 95,000 clones listed, 55% to 70% were seen once. The material sequenced was memory CD8+ T cells sorted from blood. Subset of the sample: CD45RO+ cells pooled with CCR7-negative TemRA cells. The receptors come from a woman aged 25 to 39 in good health.

The gene calls are TRBV15 and TRBJ1-3; 7 bases are shared with TRBD1. Per germline, CDR1 LNHNV and CDR2 YYDKDF (reference sequence). V lost 5 bases to trimming and J lost 4 bases; unmatched junction nucleotides: 5. This CDR3 is 14 amino acids long. The CDR3 loop is CATSGGTEGNTIYF. CDR3 DNA sequence: TGTGCCACCAGCGGGGGGACAGAAGGAAACACCATATATTTT. Filled out from reference TRBV15 and TRBJ1-3, the complete variable domain reads DAMVIQNPRYQVTQFGKPVTLSCSQTLNHNVMYWYQQKSSQAPKLLFHYYDKDFNNEADTPDNFQSRRPNTSFCFLDIRSPGLGDTAMYLCATSGGTEGNTIYFGEGSWLTVV.

This clone came up a few times. The chain recombines TRBV9 with TRBJ2-5, with 11 bases identical to TRBD2. There are 15 residues in the CDR3. Germline V lookup: CDR1 SGDLS, CDR2 YYNGEE. With V trimmed by 3 bases and J by 5 bases, 6 bases remained unmatched. For the CDR3, the DNA is TGTGCCAGCAGCGACTCCTTAGCGGGAGGGGAGACCCAGTACTTC. Its protein is CASSDSLAGGETQYF.

The gene calls are TRBV27 and TRBJ2-3, with D perhaps TRBD2 (5 bases). Trimming took off 5 bases at V and 6 bases at J, with 18 bases between the two ends. The CDR3 has 15 residues. In germline, CDR1 is MNHEY, CDR2 SMNVEV (reference sequence). The CDR3 bases are TGTGCCAGCAGTGACGACGGGGAATCCAGGGATACGCAGTATTTT. Translated: CASSDDGESRDTQYF.

V and J are TRBV6-6 and TRBJ2-3; D might be TRBD1 (5 bases). The V end was cut by 4 bases, the J end by 0 bases, with 8 bases between. This CDR3 spans 14 amino acids. The germline gives CDR1 MNHNY, CDR2 SVGAGI (reference sequence). The CDR3 DNA reads TGTGCCAGCAGTTTAGGACAAAGCACAGATACGCAGTATTTT. Its translation: CASSLGQSTDTQYF.

This chain joins TRBV14 and TRBJ2-5, with 12 bases lining up with TRBD2. TRBJ2-7 matches the DNA end more closely, so the J call is doubtful. The CDR3 totals 20 residues. Germline V gives CDR1 SGHDN, CDR2 FVKESK. This chain's CDR3 is CASSQDYATSGSTLSYEQYF. CDR3 bases: TGTGCCAGCAGCCAAGATTACGCGACTAGCGGGAGCACCCTTTCTTACGAGCAGTACTTC.

V and J are TRBV11-2 and TRBJ1-4; 9 positions match TRBD1. The CDR3 consists of 16 residues. Germline V gene data show CDR1 as SGHAT and CDR2 as FQNNGV. Germline trimming cut 5 bases from V and 2 bases from J; bases unmatched to any gene: 6. CDR3 nucleotide sequence: TGTGCCAGCAGCCTAAACAGGGGGCCTACTAATGAAAAACTGTTTTTT. It yields the protein CASSLNRGPTNEKLFF.

The genes are TRBV29-1 and TRBJ2-7; weak D call: TRBD1 (6 bases). The ends were cut back, 4 bases at V and 4 bases at J, with 14 bases in the middle. Per the germline V gene, CDR1 is SQVTM and CDR2 is ANQGSEA. This CDR3 has 13 residues. The chain's CDR3 is CSVGGRGPYEQYF. Here the CDR3 DNA reads TGCAGCGTTGGCGGCAGGGGACCGTACGAGCAGTACTTC.

The chain links TRBV27 to TRBJ1-1; D uncertain. V was shortened by 5 bases and J by 3 bases, with 16 bases between the two germline ends. The CDR3 extends over 15 amino acids. Germline CDR1 reads MNHEY; CDR2 reads SMNVEV (reference sequence). The CDR3 loop reads CASSLRFWVHTEAFF. The DNA of the CDR3 is TGTGCCAGCAGTCTCAGGTTTTGGGTTCACACTGAAGCTTTCTTT.

The gene calls are TRBV6-4 and TRBJ1-1; possible D gene TRBD1, 6 bases. Per germline, CDR1 MRHNA and CDR2 SNTAGT. The CDR3 contains 16 residues. The V end lost 3 bases, the J end lost 4 bases, and 18 bases lay between the germline ends. CDR3 nucleotides: TGTGCCAGCAGTGAAGCGCATGGGAGAGGGGGCACTGAAGCTTTCTTT. Its translation is CASSEAHGRGGTEAFF.

V usage is TRBV23-1 and J usage is TRBJ2-1; TRBD2 matches 11 bases. TRBV23-1 belongs to the ORF category, with a function that is uncertain. V lost 4 bases to trimming and J lost 0 bases; unmatched junction nucleotides: 2. The CDR3 runs 16 residues. The CDR3 loop is CASSPGTSGSYNEQFF. For the CDR3, the DNA is TGCGCCAGCAGTCCAGGGACTAGCGGCTCCTACAATGAGCAGTTCTTC.

The chain is built from TRBV4-1 and TRBJ2-7; D is unresolved. This CDR3 is built from 17 residues. CDR1 MGHRA and CDR2 YSYEKL come from the germline V gene. V lost 0 bases and J 3 bases, leaving 18 bases between the germline ends. In DNA, the CDR3 is TGCGCCAGCAGCCAAGAGAGCAGAAGGGCATCCCTCTACGAGCAGTACTTC. It codes for CASSQESRRASLYEQYF.

The table lists this clone with a few counts. The rearrangement uses TRBV15 and TRBJ1-2; 7 bases fit TRBD1. Germline loops: CDR1 LNHNV, CDR2 YYDKDF (reference sequence). After removal of 5 bases from V and 2 bases from J, the junction contained 17 bases not matched to a gene. The CDR3 is 18 residues long. The CDR3 DNA follows: TGTGCCACCAGCGAACAGGGGCCAATCGCGGGGGGCAACTATGGCTACACCTTC. It codes for CATSEQGPIAGGNYGYTF.

This rearrangement joins TRBV5-5 to TRBJ2-7; a weak D match, TRBD1 (6 bases). In germline, CDR1 is SGHKS, CDR2 YYEKEE (reference sequence). V shed 2 bases and J shed 3 bases, with 15 bases lying between them. The CDR3 length is 15 residues. CDR3 loop: CASSFAGTTIYEQYF. CDR3 nucleotide sequence: TGTGCCAGCAGCTTTGCCGGGACAACAATCTACGAGCAGTACTTC.

This clone was detected only once. V gene TRBV19 combines with J gene TRBJ2-1; 8 nucleotides line up with TRBD2. The CDR3 covers 15 residues. CDR1 is LNHDA, CDR2 SQIVND, per germline (reference sequence). The J segment lost 10 bases and the V segment lost 6 bases, leaving 14 bases of the junction unmatched. CDR3 nucleotides: TGTGCCAGTAGCCTAAAAAATAGAGGCGGGAGGGAGCAGTTCTTC. It encodes CASSLKNRGGREQFF. Full variable domain (rest looked up from reference TRBV19 and TRBJ2-1): DGGITQSPKYLFRKEGQNVTLSCEQNLNHDAMYWYRQDPGQGLRLIYYSQIVNDFQKGDIAEGYSVSREKKESFPLTVTSAQKNPTAFYLCASSLKNRGGREQFFGPGTRLTVL.

Concerning this clone: This specimen includes other DNA sequences encoding the same CDR3. This chain joins TRBV5-1 and TRBJ1-4, with TRBD1 identical over 7 bases. The CDR3 contains 14 residues. V trimming: 4 bases; J trimming: 2 bases; junction bases outside the gene matches: 2. CDR1 and CDR2 (germline): SGHRS, YFSETQ. The CDR3 coding sequence is TGCGCCAGCAGCCGGGACAGCACTAATGAAAAACTGTTTTTT. Residues: CASSRDSTNEKLFF.

The chain has TRBV10-3 and TRBJ2-7; the match to TRBD1 covers 10 bases. The J segment lost 9 bases and the V segment lost 8 bases, leaving 13 bases of the junction unmatched. The CDR3 is made up of 14 amino acids. The germline gives CDR1 ENHRY, CDR2 SYGVKD. The CDR3 coding sequence is TGTGCCATCGGAGGGGGAGACAGGGGGCAGGTGCAGTACTTC. Protein: CAIGGGDRGQVQYF.

Details on this clone: Other DNA sequences from this sample encode an identical CDR3 as well. This chain connects TRBV7-2 to TRBJ2-2, with 15 bases matching TRBD2. Germline V lookup: CDR1 SGHTA, CDR2 FQGNSA. With 1 base clipped from V and 5 bases from J, the junction kept 2 bases outside the gene matches. CDR3 length: 17 residues. The CDR3 loop is CASSLVGLAGGTGELFF. CDR3 DNA: TGTGCCAGCAGCTTAGTGGGACTAGCGGGAGGAACCGGGGAGCTGTTTTTT.

The DNA for the CDR3 is TGTGCCACCAGCAGAGAACTAGTCCAAGAGACCCAGTACTTC. Its protein product is CATSRELVQETQYF. This rearrangement joins TRBV15 to TRBJ2-5, with D tentatively TRBD2 (5 bases). V was clipped by 0 bases and J by 1 base, with 6 bases between them. The V gene's germline CDR1 is LNHNV and CDR2 YYDKDF (reference sequence). The CDR3 loop spans 14 amino acids.

J is TRBJ2-3 and V is TRBV2, with D uncertain. V dropped 4 bases and J dropped 4 bases, with 3 bases sitting between them. Germline V gene data show CDR1 as SNHLY and CDR2 as FYNNEI. The CDR3 loop spans 11 amino acids. CDR3 sequence: CASSGADTQYF. The CDR3 nucleotides read TGTGCCAGCAGTGGGGCAGATACGCAGTATTTT.

A few counts support this clone. The chain joins TRBV27 to TRBJ1-4; unclear D gene. Deletions cut 1 base from V and 0 bases from J, with 3 bases between. The CDR3 has 14 residues. Germline lookup yields CDR1 MNHEY and CDR2 SMNVEV (reference sequence). DNA for the CDR3: TGTGCCAGCAGTTTATGGGCAACTAATGAAAAACTGTTTTTT. It specifies CASSLWATNEKLFF.

A remark on this clone: A much larger clonotype is one base distant, so this may be a read error. This same CDR3 is encoded by further DNA sequences in the sample. V gene TRBV6-5 combines with J gene TRBJ1-2, with 7 bases lining up with TRBD1. The CDR3 is 13 amino acids. The germline V gene has CDR1 MNHEY and CDR2 SVGAGI. The CDR3: CASSRDSNYGYTF. Here the CDR3 DNA reads TGTGCCAGCAGCCGGGACAGTAACTATGGCTATACCTTC.

This chain links TRBV28 with TRBJ1-1; D is perhaps TRBD1 (6 bases). This CDR3 contains 13 residues. Germline CDR1 is MDHEN and CDR2 is SYDVKM. CDR3 in DNA: TGTGCTGGGGGCGGACACCAGAACACTGAAGCTTTCTTT. As protein: CAGGGHQNTEAFF.

The chain combines TRBV19 with TRBJ2-7, with TRBD2 matching over 10 bases. The V gene end was trimmed by 6 bases and the J gene end by 4 bases; junction bases not matched to a gene: 9. The length of the CDR3 is 15 residues. CDR1 LNHDA and CDR2 SQIVND come from the germline V gene (reference sequence). The CDR3 reads CASSRWTSGVYEQYF. The CDR3 DNA sequence: TGTGCCAGTAGCAGGTGGACTAGCGGCGTTTACGAGCAGTACTTC.

The rearrangement joins TRBV19 to TRBJ2-7; D remains ambiguous. The CDR3 covers 14 residues. CDR1 is LNHDA, CDR2 SQIVND, per germline (reference sequence). V was shortened by 10 bases and J by 2 bases, with 18 bases between the two germline ends. Here the CDR3 DNA reads TGTGCCACCGGCCAAGGAGAAGGGACCTACGAGCAGTACTTC. Its translation is CATGQGEGTYEQYF. Together with reference TRBV19 and TRBJ2-7, the CDR3 gives the full variable domain: DGGITQSPKYLFRKEGQNVTLSCEQNLNHDAMYWYRQDPGQGLRLIYYSQIVNDFQKGDIAEGYSVSREKKESFPLTVTSAQKNPTAFYLCATGQGEGTYEQYFGPGTRLTVT.

CDR3 sequence reads: CASSRQTGPSTEAFF. The CDR3 DNA sequence: TGTGCCAGCAGTCGACAGACAGGCCCGAGCACTGAAGCTTTCTTT. The chain recombines TRBV27 with TRBJ1-1; a weak D match, TRBD1 (6 bases). This CDR3 comprises 15 residues. V was trimmed by 5 bases and J by 4 bases, leaving 17 bases between them. Germline V gene sequence: CDR1 MNHEY, CDR2 SMNVEV (reference sequence).

This sequence joins TRBV29-1 and TRBJ1-1; D is unclear. CDR1 is SQVTM, CDR2 ANQGSEA, per germline. The CDR3 sequence is 12 residues long. The V gene lost 4 bases and the J gene lost 2 bases, with 8 bases spanning the gap. CDR3 in amino acids: CSVAPGNTEAFF. CDR3 nucleotide sequence: TGCAGCGTTGCCCCGGGTAACACTGAAGCTTTCTTT. Looking up the rest from reference TRBV29-1 and TRBJ1-1 gives the full variable domain: SAVISQKPSRDICQRGTSLTIQCQVDSQVTMMFWYRQQPGQSLTLIATANQGSEATYESGFVIDKFPISRPNLTFSTLTVSNMSPEDSSIYLCSVAPGNTEAFFGQGTRLTVV.

The J gene is TRBJ2-1, the V gene TRBV19; 9 bases line up with TRBD2. J gave up 6 bases and V 3 bases, and 6 bases lay outside the gene matches. The CDR3 is 15 amino acids. Looked up from germline, CDR1 is LNHDA and CDR2 is SQIVND (reference sequence). This chain's CDR3 is CASSILAGALNEQFF. CDR3 nucleotide sequence: TGTGCCAGTAGTATCTTAGCGGGAGCACTCAATGAGCAGTTCTTC.

V gene TRBV2 combines with J gene TRBJ2-7, with 13 bases identical to TRBD2. This CDR3 is 16 amino acids long. The V gene end was trimmed by 4 bases and the J gene end by 5 bases; junction bases not matched to a gene: 8. Germline assignment: CDR1 SNHLY and CDR2 FYNNEI. CDR3 loop: CASSVRGLAGIDEQYF. In nucleotides, the CDR3 is TGTGCCAGCAGTGTCAGGGGACTAGCGGGAATCGACGAGCAGTACTTC.

The chain is built from TRBV5-1 and TRBJ2-5; D is perhaps TRBD2 (5 bases). Trimming took 2 bases from V and 3 from J, leaving 5 bases between them. Per the germline V gene, CDR1 is SGHRS and CDR2 is YFSETQ. The CDR3 is 12 amino acids. The CDR3 reads CASSLAEETQYF. In nucleotides, the CDR3 is TGCGCCAGCAGCTTAGCGGAAGAGACCCAGTACTTC.